This T cell receptor (beta chain) derives from a study of blood T cell repertoires in COVID-19. Across the whole study: T cells, B-cell-depleted T cells, or PBMCs provided the cDNA or gDNA that served as material.

Trimming stripped 2 bases from V and 5 bases from J, with 9 bases between. Germline CDR1 reads MNHEY; CDR2 reads SVGAGI. The CDR3 totals 13 residues. Original handling: By means of reference gene primer amplification, nucleated cell counts were estimated. Method: immunoSEQ multiplex PCR; TCRdb's copy keeps in-frame clones and lacks some. V and J calls and clone size are copied from that table; D and trimming were computed from the DNA. The sample carries about 170,000 clones, over 80% recorded once. The rearrangement uses TRBV6-5 and TRBJ2-5; unclear D gene. Sequenced sample: peripheral blood. The TCR was taken from a woman aged 45-59 years with acute or convalescent COVID-19. Here the CDR3 DNA reads TGTGCCAGCAGTTACCCAGGTCGGGAGACCCAGTACTTC. Protein: CASSYPGRETQYF.